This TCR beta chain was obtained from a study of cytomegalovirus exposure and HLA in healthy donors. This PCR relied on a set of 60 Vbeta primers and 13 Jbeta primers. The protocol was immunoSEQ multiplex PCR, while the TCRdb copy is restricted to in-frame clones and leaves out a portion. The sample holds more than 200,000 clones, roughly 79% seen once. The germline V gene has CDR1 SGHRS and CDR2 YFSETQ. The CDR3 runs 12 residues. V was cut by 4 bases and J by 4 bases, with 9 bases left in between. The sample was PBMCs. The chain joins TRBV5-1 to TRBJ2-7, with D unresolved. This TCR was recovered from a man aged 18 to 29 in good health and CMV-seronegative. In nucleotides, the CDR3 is TGCGCCAGCAGCACAGACGGATACGAGCAGTACTTC. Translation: CASSTDGYEQYF.